The source of this T cell receptor beta chain is a study of blood T cell repertoires in COVID-19. Authors' methods: By means of reference gene primer amplification, nucleated cell counts were estimated. The data were produced by immunoSEQ multiplex PCR, yet TCRdb's version contains in-frame clones alone and is incomplete. The V and J calls and the clone size are those of that table, but D and trimming were determined from the DNA. The table includes about 210,000 clones, around 85% detected once. The ends lost 2 bases at V and 3 bases at J; junction bases unmatched: 0. The CDR3 is 14 amino acids. Germline assignment: CDR1 SNHLY and CDR2 FYNNEI.

The sample was peripheral blood. This TCR was sampled from a woman between 65 and 79 years old with acute or convalescent COVID-19. V usage is TRBV2 and J usage is TRBJ1-5; 8 bases align to TRBD1. The CDR3 spells CASSEQGANQPQHF. The CDR3 region has the DNA TGTGCCAGCAGTGAACAGGGGGCCAATCAGCCCCAGCATTTT.